Below, 5 T cell receptor beta chains from the same sample are listed, as sequenced in a study of CD8 T cells in Susac syndrome. RNA in amounts of roughly 0.5 to 1 ug was reverse transcribed with random hexamers. One entry per CDR3 protein, called by TCRdb with MiXCR from the immunoSEQ multiplex PCR reads. This sample has hundreds of thousands of distinct CDR3 sequences; about 93% occur once, and the top ten carry 0.055% to 0.075%. The sequencing sample was made of CD4+ T cells from PBMCs. The source of these receptors is a human donor with multiple sclerosis.

The rearrangement links TRBV5-6 to TRBJ2-3; 8 bases are a match to TRBD1. CDR3 length equals 15 residues. The V and J ends lost 1 base and 0 bases, in that order; junction bases with no gene match: 1. From germline, CDR1 is SGHDT and CDR2 YYEEEE. CDR3 sequence reads: CASSLRTGSTDTQYF. For the CDR3, the DNA is TGTGCCAGCAGCTTGAGGACAGGGAGCACAGATACGCAGTATTTT.

This chain links TRBV7-8 with TRBJ2-1; D possibly corresponds to TRBD1 (6 bases). This CDR3 has 16 residues. V was trimmed by 5 bases and J by 1 base, leaving 15 bases between them. CDR1 SGHVS and CDR2 FQNEAQ come from the germline V gene. CDR3 loop: CASSPLQGGSYNEQFF. The DNA of the CDR3 is TGTGCCAGCAGCCCTTTACAGGGTGGGTCCTACAATGAGCAGTTCTTC. Variable domain in full (rest from reference TRBV7-8 and TRBJ2-1): GAGVSQSPRYKVAKRGQDVALRCDPISGHVSLFWYQQALGQGPEFLTYFQNEAQLDKSGLPSDRFFAERPEGSVSTLKIQRTQQEDSAVYLCASSPLQGGSYNEQFFGPGTRLTVL.

This clonotype has a single count. The chain employs TRBV24-1 and TRBJ2-6; D unresolved. Germline-derived CDR1 and CDR2 are KGHDR and SFDVKD. V was clipped by 3 bases and J by 1 base, with 18 bases between them. The CDR3 covers 19 residues. Written as DNA, the CDR3 is TGTGCCACCAGTGATCCGGGCCGTCTAATAGAGTCTGGGGCCAACGTCCTGACTTTC. It encodes CATSDPGRLIESGANVLTF.

The rearrangement links TRBV2 to TRBJ1-5; 8 bases match TRBD1. There are 16 residues in the CDR3. The V gene's germline CDR1 is SNHLY and CDR2 FYNNEI. Trimming cost V 6 bases and J 0 bases; bases outside gene matches: 7. The CDR3 DNA is TGTGCCAGCAGCGTCGACAGGGGAAATAGCAATCAGCCCCAGCATTTT. It is translated as CASSVDRGNSNQPQHF.

V usage is TRBV3-1 and J usage is TRBJ2-7, with D possibly being TRBD1 (6 bases). This CDR3 comprises 15 residues. Germline V gene data show CDR1 as LGHDT and CDR2 as YNNKEL (reference sequence). Trimming pared 2 bases from V and 7 bases from J, leaving 18 bases between. The CDR3 region is CASSQQGQGQGEQYF. The CDR3 DNA is TGTGCCAGCAGCCAACAGGGGCAGGGACAAGGGGAGCAGTACTTC.